One sample yielded the 31 T cell receptor beta chains listed below, sequenced in a study of blood T cell repertoires in COVID-19. Sequencing used immunoSEQ multiplex PCR; TCRdb keeps in-frame clones, though not all of them. Among 55,000 to 75,000 clones listed, 80% were seen once. Sequencing input: peripheral blood. Receptor source: a human donor in a cohort sampled during active COVID-19.

The chain couples TRBV7-2 to TRBJ2-5; the match to TRBD1 covers 7 bases. Germline-derived CDR1 and CDR2 are SGHTA and FQGNSA. This CDR3 has 13 amino acids. J was trimmed by 4 bases and V by 7 bases; bases with no gene match: 6. CDR3 nucleotides: TGTGCCAGCAACCCGACAGGGTTAGAGACCCAGTACTTC. Its protein is CASNPTGLETQYF.

The chain has TRBV18 and TRBJ2-7, with a tentative D call TRBD1 (6 bases). CDR1 KGHSH and CDR2 LQKENI come from the germline V gene. With 6 bases removed from V and 0 bases from J, the gap between germline ends came to 15 bases. The CDR3 loop spans 15 amino acids. CDR3 bases: TGTGCCAGCTCCCCCGGGACAACGAGCTCCTACGAGCAGTACTTC. It encodes CASSPGTTSSYEQYF. The whole variable domain, remainder taken from reference TRBV18 and TRBJ2-7, is NAGVMQNPRHLVRRRGQEARLRCSPMKGHSHVYWYRQLPEEGLKFMVYLQKENIIDESGMPKERFSAEFPKEGPSILRIQQVVRGDSAAYFCASSPGTTSSYEQYFGPGTRLTVT.

This clone counts as medium-sized. This rearrangement joins TRBV7-8 to TRBJ2-7; maybe TRBD2 (6 bases). In germline, CDR1 is SGHVS, CDR2 FQNEAQ. V was clipped by 5 bases and J by 7 bases, with 15 bases between them. CDR3 length: 13 residues. The chain's CDR3 is CASSPPRENEQYF. For the CDR3, the DNA is TGTGCCAGCAGCCCGCCCCGGGAGAATGAGCAGTACTTC.

The rearrangement uses TRBV19 and TRBJ1-2, with 10 bases matching TRBD1. The CDR3 runs to 15 residues. Germline CDR1 LNHDA, CDR2 SQIVND (reference sequence). The J segment lost 8 bases and the V segment lost 7 bases, leaving 13 bases of the junction unmatched. The CDR3 coding sequence is TGTGCCAGTATCACGACAGGGGGCGTATCGGGAGGCTACACCTTC. Protein: CASITTGGVSGGYTF.

The CDR3 region has the DNA TGTGCCATCAGGAGGACAGGGGCGGATTCACCCCTCCACTTT. Its translation: CAIRRTGADSPLHF. The chain carries TRBV10-3 and TRBJ1-6; 9 bases are a match to TRBD1. V lost 6 bases, J lost 8 bases, and 5 bases stayed unmatched. Germline V CDR1 and CDR2: ENHRY, SYGVKD. The CDR3 runs to 14 residues.

The V and J genes are TRBV21-1 and TRBJ1-1; the D call of TRBD1 is as the table states it, not checked on the DNA. TRBV21-1 is reported as a pseudogene. This CDR3 is 13 amino acids long. DNA for the CDR3: TGTGCCAGCAGGCCCGGACAAAACACTGAAGCTTTCTTT. Protein product: CASRPGQNTEAFF.

This clone was seen just once. The chain is built from TRBV9 and TRBJ1-2; tentatively, D is TRBD1 (5 bases). Trimming removed 6 bases at V and 6 bases at J, with 18 bases between. This CDR3 contains 14 residues. Germline loops: CDR1 SGDLS, CDR2 YYNGEE. CDR3 bases: TGTGCCAGCACCACCGGGGGTTGGGGGGATGGCTACACCTTC. This sequence encodes CASTTGGWGDGYTF.

This clone was counted between two and nine times. The chain recombines TRBV6-2 or TRBV6-3 with TRBJ2-7; TRBD2 aligns across 11 bases. Unmatched junction bases numbered 7, after V lost 3 bases and J lost 3 bases. The CDR3 extends over 16 amino acids. In germline, CDR1 is MNHEY, CDR2 SVGEGT. CDR3 DNA sequence: TGTGCCAGCAGTTATGCCCCGGGACTAGCGGACTACGAGCAGTACTTC. The encoded protein is CASSYAPGLADYEQYF.

V usage is TRBV15 and J usage is TRBJ2-1, with D perhaps matching TRBD1 (6 bases). The CDR3 is 17 amino acids. Per germline, CDR1 LNHNV and CDR2 YYDKDF (reference sequence). The ends were cut back, 0 bases at V and 1 base at J, with 13 bases in the middle. The CDR3 region has the DNA TGTGCCACCAGCAGAGATACGGGCAGGGGTTCCTACAATGAGCAGTTCTTC. Translation gives CATSRDTGRGSYNEQFF.

This clone was detected only a few times. The chain joins TRBV5-1 to TRBJ1-3, with no clear D. The V end was cut by 5 bases, the J end by 0 bases, with 6 bases between. The germline V gene encodes CDR1 SGHRS and CDR2 YFSETQ. There are 13 residues in the CDR3. The CDR3 coding sequence is TGCGCCAGCAGGTTCAGCTCTGGAAACACCATATATTTT. It yields the protein CASRFSSGNTIYF.

The V gene is TRBV6-2 or TRBV6-3, the J gene TRBJ2-7, with 8 bases lining up with TRBD2. After removal of 2 bases from V and 2 bases from J, the junction contained 11 bases not matched to a gene. The germline CDR1 and CDR2 sequences are MNHEY and SVGEGT. The CDR3 extends over 17 amino acids. CDR3 loop: CASSYDERERMAYEQYF. Written as DNA, the CDR3 is TGTGCCAGCAGTTACGATGAGCGGGAGAGGATGGCCTACGAGCAGTACTTC.

This clone came up a few times. This chain connects TRBV30 to TRBJ2-7; 8 bases map to TRBD2. CDR1 and CDR2 (germline): GTSNPN, SVGIG (reference sequence). V shed 0 bases, J shed 2 bases, and the junction held 6 bases outside the gene matches. This CDR3 is built from 15 residues. CDR3 amino acids: CAWSVGSGATYEQYF. The CDR3 DNA sequence: TGTGCCTGGAGTGTAGGTAGCGGGGCCACCTACGAGCAGTACTTC.

The CDR3 here is CASSIEKHEQYF. The CDR3 DNA reads as TGCGCCAGCAGCATTGAGAAGCACGAGCAGTACTTC. The rearrangement uses TRBV5-1 and TRBJ2-7; D ambiguous. The CDR3 loop spans 12 amino acids. With 4 bases removed from V and 5 bases from J, the gap between germline ends came to 10 bases. CDR1 and CDR2 (germline): SGHRS, YFSETQ.

J is TRBJ2-7 and V is TRBV28; 8 bases match TRBD1. J gave up 1 base and V 5 bases, and 7 bases lay outside the gene matches. CDR3 length equals 15 residues. Germline CDR1 reads MDHEN; CDR2 reads SYDVKM. The CDR3 coding sequence is TGTGCCAGCAGTCGCGACAGGGGCTATTCCTACGAGCAGTACTTC. Translated, it gives CASSRDRGYSYEQYF.

The V call is TRBV15, the J call TRBJ1-5, with D possibly matching TRBD1 (5 bases). Trimming took 0 bases from V and 8 from J, leaving 8 bases between them. The CDR3 length is 13 residues. Germline assignment: CDR1 LNHNV and CDR2 YYDKDF (reference sequence). For the CDR3, the DNA is TGTGCCACCAGCAGAGATCGGGGGGAGCCCCAGCATTTT. Amino acids: CATSRDRGEPQHF. The entire variable domain, with the rest obtained from reference TRBV15 and TRBJ1-5, is as follows: DAMVIQNPRYQVTQFGKPVTLSCSQTLNHNVMYWYQQKSSQAPKLLFHYYDKDFNNEADTPDNFQSRRPNTSFCFLDIRSPGLGDTAMYLCATSRDRGEPQHFGDGTRLSIL.

This sequence joins TRBV6-5 and TRBJ2-7; 10 bases agree with TRBD2. Trimming took 6 bases from V and 4 from J; bases not matched to a gene: 6. The germline CDR1 and CDR2 sequences are MNHEY and SVGAGI. The CDR3 is made up of 14 amino acids. In nucleotides, the CDR3 is TGTGCCAGCAGGGATAGCGGGAGGAATTACGAGCAGTACTTC. It codes for CASRDSGRNYEQYF.

The rearrangement links TRBV10-1 to TRBJ1-1; D remains unclear. The CDR3 consists of 13 residues. Germline CDR1 and CDR2: WNHNN and SYGVQD (reference sequence). V lost 0 bases, J lost 11 bases, and 13 bases lay in between. As DNA, the CDR3 is TGCGCCAGCAGTGAGTCAAGCCGAACGGAGGCTTTCTTT. Encoded protein: CASSESSRTEAFF.

The V call is TRBV6-2 or TRBV6-3, the J call TRBJ2-7, with D perhaps TRBD2 (5 bases). Trimming removed 2 bases at V and 3 bases at J, with 8 bases between. The CDR3 covers 13 residues. CDR1 MNHEY and CDR2 SVGEGT come from the germline V gene. In nucleotides, the CDR3 is TGTGCCAGCAGTTACCTAAGCGGCTACGAGCAGTACTTC. Encoded protein: CASSYLSGYEQYF.

The chain carries TRBV9 and TRBJ2-7, with D possibly TRBD2 on 6 matching bases. V was shortened by 4 bases and J by 4 bases, with 15 bases between the two germline ends. The germline CDR1 and CDR2 sequences are SGDLS and YYNGEE. The CDR3 length is 14 residues. The CDR3 DNA reads TGTGCCAGCAGCCTGGACCGGGACTCTTACGAGCAGTACTTC. It translates to CASSLDRDSYEQYF.

The rearrangement uses TRBV11-2 and TRBJ2-7; 7 nucleotides line up with TRBD1. Looked up from germline, CDR1 is SGHAT and CDR2 is FQNNGV. CDR3 length: 15 residues. Trimming took 1 base from V and 3 from J; bases not matched to a gene: 6. CDR3 amino acids: CASSLGDRLVYEQYF. The CDR3 nucleotides are TGTGCCAGCAGCTTAGGGGACAGATTGGTCTACGAGCAGTACTTC.

This chain links TRBV7-2 with TRBJ2-7, with TRBD2 identical over 11 bases. CDR3 length: 15 amino acids. Germline CDR1 is SGHTA and CDR2 is FQGNSA. The V segment lost 5 bases and the J segment 2 bases; nucleotides outside the gene matches: 5. The CDR3 loop is CASSRTSGRAYEQYF. The CDR3 bases are TGTGCCAGCAGCCGCACTAGCGGGAGAGCCTACGAGCAGTACTTC. Combining the CDR3 with reference TRBV7-2 and TRBJ2-7 gives the whole variable domain GAGVSQSPSNKVTEKGKDVELRCDPISGHTALYWYRQSLGQGLEFLIYFQGNSAPDKSGLPSDRFSAERTGGSVSTLTIQRTQQEDSAVYLCASSRTSGRAYEQYFGPGTRLTVT.

Regarding this clone: The sample has other DNA sequences that encode this CDR3 too. V gene TRBV5-1 combines with J gene TRBJ2-7; D perhaps matches TRBD1 (6 bases). The germline V gene has CDR1 SGHRS and CDR2 YFSETQ. The CDR3 consists of 14 residues. Trimming shortened V by 0 bases and J by 4 bases, and 11 bases separated the two germline ends. CDR3 residues: CASSLGTVNYEQYF. CDR3 DNA sequence: TGCGCCAGCAGCTTGGGGACAGTAAATTACGAGCAGTACTTC.

V is TRBV5-6 and J is TRBJ1-6; perhaps TRBD1 as D (6 bases). This CDR3 has 18 amino acids. CDR1 SGHDT and CDR2 YYEEEE come from the germline V gene. The V gene lost 2 bases and the J gene lost 0 bases, with 15 bases spanning the gap. This CDR3 reads CASSFPGDYSSYNSPLHF. In DNA, the CDR3 is TGTGCCAGCAGCTTCCCAGGGGACTATAGCTCCTATAATTCACCCCTCCACTTT.

In this sample, this clone turned up once. V gene TRBV5-1 combines with J gene TRBJ2-5, with D possibly TRBD1 on 5 matching bases. The V end was cut by 4 bases, the J end by 5 bases, with 12 bases between. Germline V gene lookup returns CDR1 SGHRS and CDR2 YFSETQ. CDR3 length equals 13 residues. As DNA, the CDR3 is TGCGCCAGCAGCCCACAGGTGGGGGAGACCCAGTACTTC. This translates into CASSPQVGETQYF.

This clone was detected a few times. This chain uses TRBV4-1 with TRBJ2-7; D is possibly TRBD1 (6 bases). CDR1 is MGHRA and CDR2 is YSYEKL in the germline V gene. The CDR3 length is 14 residues. The ends were cut back, 4 bases at V and 2 bases at J, with 12 bases in the middle. The CDR3 bases are TGCGCCAGCAGCCCGGCACCAGGGGCCTACGAGCAGTACTTC. This codes for CASSPAPGAYEQYF.

The rearrangement uses TRBV4-1 and TRBJ2-1; D may be TRBD2 (6 bases). This CDR3 is built from 16 residues. The germline CDR1 and CDR2 sequences are MGHRA and YSYEKL. Deletions cut 1 base from V and 0 bases from J, with 10 bases between. This CDR3 is CASSQGDFRSYNEQFF. The CDR3 DNA follows: TGCGCCAGCAGCCAAGGGGACTTCCGCTCCTACAATGAGCAGTTCTTC.

The genes are TRBV28 and TRBJ2-3; the D is unclear. In germline, CDR1 is MDHEN, CDR2 SYDVKM. V shed 5 bases and J shed 6 bases, with 15 bases lying between them. This CDR3 comprises 14 residues. This chain's CDR3 is CASSPLPAGDTQYF. The DNA of the CDR3 is TGTGCCAGCAGTCCCCTCCCCGCCGGGGATACGCAGTATTTT. Drawing the rest from reference TRBV28 and TRBJ2-3, the complete variable domain is DVKVTQSSRYLVKRTGEKVFLECVQDMDHENMFWYRQDPGLGLRLIYFSYDVKMKEKGDIPEGYSVSREKKERFSLILESASTNQTSMYLCASSPLPAGDTQYFGPGTRLTVL.

This rearrangement joins TRBV4-3 to TRBJ2-1; the match to TRBD2 covers 7 bases. V shed 2 bases and J 6 bases; nucleotides not matched to a gene: 4. This CDR3 comprises 14 residues. CDR1 and CDR2 from the germline V gene are LGHNA and YSLEER. The CDR3 loop is CASSQSRTSNEQFF. CDR3 in DNA: TGCGCCAGCAGCCAATCCCGGACTAGCAATGAGCAGTTCTTC.

The V call is TRBV7-2, the J call TRBJ2-5, with 7 positions matching TRBD2. V dropped 5 bases and J dropped 4; count of bases not matched to a gene: 10. Germline CDR1 SGHTA, CDR2 FQGNSA. The CDR3 contains 15 residues. The CDR3: CASSRGLEIAETQYF. The CDR3 nucleotides are TGTGCCAGCAGCCGTGGACTAGAAATAGCAGAGACCCAGTACTTC.

The V gene is TRBV4-1, the J gene TRBJ2-2; 11 positions agree with TRBD2. The junction had 6 bases not matched to a gene; V was cut back by 5 bases and J by 1 base. This CDR3 contains 17 residues. CDR1 MGHRA and CDR2 YSYEKL come from the germline V gene. CDR3 sequence: CASSVRLAGLNTGELFF. Written as DNA, the CDR3 is TGCGCCAGCAGCGTTCGACTAGCGGGACTGAACACCGGGGAGCTGTTTTTT.

V and J are TRBV5-4 and TRBJ2-7, with 11 bases that match TRBD2. Unmatched junction bases numbered 6, after V lost 4 bases and J lost 3 bases. The CDR3 sequence is 15 residues long. The germline gives CDR1 SGHNT, CDR2 YYREEE (reference sequence). Here the CDR3 reads CASSHGTSGDYEQYF. DNA for the CDR3: TGTGCCAGCAGCCACGGGACTAGCGGAGACTACGAGCAGTACTTC.